This is a list of T cell receptor beta chains from one sample in a study of blood T cell repertoires in COVID-19. Clones were read by immunoSEQ multiplex PCR, and TCRdb kept only the in-frame ones, dropping some. The repertoire holds approximately 360,000 clones, with over 80% as singletons. Material for sequencing was PBMCs or T cells enriched from blood (not recorded which). The receptors were gathered from a woman aged 45 to 65 who had recovered from COVID-19. The CDR3 runs from the conserved cysteine through the conserved F or W. A D gene is named only where the DNA matches it firmly. Size is omitted from some rows. Given values are once, few, many or a class for expanded clones.

D	V	J	length	size	DNA	CDR3
.	TRBV5-1	TRBJ1-1	12	.	TGCGCCAGCAGGGGGGGGAACACTGAAGCTTTCTTT	CASRGGNTEAFF
TRBD2	TRBV3-1/TRBV3-2	TRBJ2-1	13	few	TGTGCCAGCACCCCAATAGCGGGGGCCGAGCAGTTCTTC	CASTPIAGAEQFF
.	TRBV10-3	TRBJ2-2	19	few	TGTGCCATCAGTGAGATCCCGCTGCGGGGAGGTACGAACACCGGGGAGCTGTTTTTT	CAISEIPLRGGTNTGELFF
TRBD1	TRBV18	TRBJ1-2	15	.	TGTGCCAGCTCACCGCAAAGGGACAGCGTCGATGGCTACACCTTC	CASSPQRDSVDGYTF
TRBD1	TRBV25-1	TRBJ1-4	14	.	TGTGCCAGCAGTGGCGACAGGGACCACGAAAAACTGTTTTTT	CASSGDRDHEKLFF
.	TRBV2	TRBJ1-3	14	once	TGTGCCAGCAGTGAAGGGGGCGCTGGAAACACCATATATTTT	CASSEGGAGNTIYF
TRBD1	TRBV10-3	TRBJ2-6	19	.	TGTGCCATCAGTGAGGGTTGGGGACAGGGGGCTTCTGGGGCCAACGTCCTGACTTTC	CAISEGWGQGASGANVLTF
.	TRBV3-1/TRBV3-2	TRBJ1-3	14	.	TGTGCCAGCAGAGGGGATAGCTCTGGAAACACCATATATTTT	CASRGDSSGNTIYF
.	TRBV30	TRBJ2-1	14	few	TGTGCCGTACCTCGACAGGCCCTGAGTAATGAGCAGTTCTTC	CAVPRQALSNEQFF
.	TRBV29-1	TRBJ2-1	14	.	TGCAGCGTTGGGCAGGGGGGCTTGGACAATGAGCAGTTCTTC	CSVGQGGLDNEQFF
.	TRBV18	TRBJ2-5	13	once	TGTGCCAGCTCATTTTCAAGCGGGGAGACCCAGTACTTC	CASSFSSGETQYF
TRBD1	TRBV9	TRBJ2-1	15	.	TGTGCCAGCAGCGTAGGGTCAGGGGGCTACAATGAGCAGTTCTTC	CASSVGSGGYNEQFF
TRBD2	TRBV19	TRBJ2-1	16	.	TGTGCCAGTAGTATACCTAGCGGGGGGGCCGGGAATGAGCAGTTCTTC	CASSIPSGGAGNEQFF
TRBD1	TRBV30	TRBJ2-7	13	.	TGTGCCTGGAGTTTGGGGACAGCCTACGAGCAGTACTTC	CAWSLGTAYEQYF
.	TRBV7-9	TRBJ2-3	13	few	TGTGCCAGCAGCCCTGGGGCCACAGATACGCAGTATTTT	CASSPGATDTQYF
TRBD1	TRBV19	TRBJ1-4	15	.	TGTGCCAGTAGTATGATAGGACAGGGGTCTGAAAAACTGTTTTTT	CASSMIGQGSEKLFF
TRBD1	TRBV6-2/TRBV6-3	TRBJ1-1	15	once	TGTGCCAGCAGTCCCCTAAGTCCCGGGACAGGTGAAGCTTTCTTT	CASSPLSPGTGEAFF
TRBD1	TRBV2	TRBJ1-3	16	.	TGTGCCAGCAGGGTGGACAGGAGATACTCTGGAAACACCATATATTTT	CASRVDRRYSGNTIYF
TRBD1	TRBV30	TRBJ1-4	15	.	TGTGCCTGGAGCCCAGGGACAGCCCAAAATGAAAAACTGTTTTTT	CAWSPGTAQNEKLFF
TRBD2	TRBV12-5	TRBJ2-2	14	.	TGTGCTAGTGTGGGCGGGGGAAACACCGGGGAGCTGTTTTTT	CASVGGGNTGELFF
TRBD2	TRBV14	TRBJ2-4	15	.	TGTGCCAGCAGTCCAACTAGCGGCCTGGGGAACATTCAGTACTTC	CASSPTSGLGNIQYF
TRBD1	TRBV7-9	TRBJ1-1	16	.	TGTGCCAGCAGCTTATTTACAGGGGGGAGTCATACTGAAGCTTTCTTT	CASSLFTGGSHTEAFF
TRBD1	TRBV7-2	TRBJ2-7	15	.	TGTGCCAGCAGCCTAGCGGGACAGGGGGCCTACGAGCAGTACTTC	CASSLAGQGAYEQYF
TRBD1	TRBV19	TRBJ1-1	16	.	TGTGCCAGTAGTACCCCCCGGACAGGGTCCCTCACTGAAGCTTTCTTT	CASSTPRTGSLTEAFF
.	TRBV6-5	TRBJ2-7	15	.	TGTGCCAGCAGTTACTCCCCGGAGAGCTCCTACGAGCAGTACTTC	CASSYSPESSYEQYF
TRBD1	TRBV19	TRBJ1-5	15	once	TGTGCCAGTAGTAGGGGGACAGGGACTAATCAGCCCCAGCATTTT	CASSRGTGTNQPQHF
TRBD1	TRBV9	TRBJ1-2	13	once	TGTGCCAGCAGGCCCGGGACAGGGAATGGCTACACCTTC	CASRPGTGNGYTF
TRBD2	TRBV29-1	TRBJ2-1	14	.	TGCAGCGTCGGGCTAGCGGTCGGACCCAATGAGCAGTTCTTC	CSVGLAVGPNEQFF
.	TRBV7-8	TRBJ1-5	13	.	TGTGCCAGCAGCTTAGACCGGGGTCAGCCCCAGCATTTT	CASSLDRGQPQHF
TRBD1	TRBV7-9	TRBJ1-4	15	.	TGTGCCAGCAGCCATCCAGGGGGCGCGGGGGAAAAACTGTTTTTT	CASSHPGGAGEKLFF
TRBD1	TRBV6-5	TRBJ1-2	14	.	TGTGCCAGTAGCGACAGGGCGGCTAACTATGGCTACACCTTC	CASSDRAANYGYTF
.	TRBV30	TRBJ1-6	13	.	TGTGCCTGGAGTCCTTCGGGGGATTCACCCCTCCACTTT	CAWSPSGDSPLHF
.	TRBV18	TRBJ2-4	15	.	TGTGCCAGCTCACCACCGCAGCGACAGAGGGGGATTCAGTACTTC	CASSPPQRQRGIQYF
.	TRBV18	TRBJ2-1	14	.	TGTGCCAGCTCCCCACCCACCCGGGTCAATGAGCAGTTCTTC	CASSPPTRVNEQFF
TRBD1	TRBV7-2	TRBJ1-4	15	once	TGTGCCAGCAGCTTAGCCGGGACAGGGAATGAAAAACTGTTTTTT	CASSLAGTGNEKLFF
TRBD1	TRBV7-6	TRBJ1-1	15	.	TGTGCCAGCAGCTTAGGGGGGACAGGTAGCACTGAAGCTTTCTTT	CASSLGGTGSTEAFF
TRBD1	TRBV9	TRBJ1-2	14	.	TGTGCCAGCAGGCGAAAGGAGGGACAGGACGGCTACACCTTC	CASRRKEGQDGYTF
.	TRBV3-1/TRBV3-2	TRBJ1-2	15	few	TGTGCCAGCAGCAACCCGACAGATTACAACTATGGCTACACCTTC	CASSNPTDYNYGYTF
TRBD1	TRBV5-1	TRBJ2-3	15	.	TGCGCCAGCAGCTTGGCGGGACAGGCTGGAGATACGCAGTATTTT	CASSLAGQAGDTQYF
.	TRBV6-5	TRBJ2-2	15	.	TGTGCCAGCAGTTACTCCAGAGGATCGGGCGGGGAGCTGTTTTTT	CASSYSRGSGGELFF
TRBD1	TRBV5-1	TRBJ2-2	14	.	TGCGCCAGCATGGGGACAGGGAACACCGGGGAGCTGTTTTTT	CASMGTGNTGELFF
.	TRBV18	TRBJ2-4	17	.	TGTGCCAGCTCACCTGGGGGACTCTGGATAGCCAAAAACATTCAGTACTTC	CASSPGGLWIAKNIQYF
.	TRBV6-1	TRBJ1-5	13	.	TGTGCCAGCATTAATTATAGCAATCAGCCCCAGCATTTT	CASINYSNQPQHF
.	TRBV28	TRBJ1-1	17	.	TGTGCCAGCAGTTCGCCAGTTTTTTCCGGGGGGAACACTGAAGCTTTCTTT	CASSSPVFSGGNTEAFF
TRBD2	TRBV19	TRBJ2-3	14	.	TGTGCCAGTAGCCAGGGACTAGTCCTAGATACGCAGTATTTT	CASSQGLVLDTQYF
.	TRBV11-2	TRBJ1-6	18	.	TGTGCCAGCAGCTTAGACTCTCAGGGCAGCACCTATAATTCACCCCTCCACTTT	CASSLDSQGSTYNSPLHF
TRBD2	TRBV6-2/TRBV6-3	TRBJ2-1	15	once	TGTGCCAGCAGTTACAATAAGCTAGCGGGGGGTGAGCAGTTCTTC	CASSYNKLAGGEQFF
TRBD2	TRBV19	TRBJ2-1	15	.	TGTGCCAGTAACGACCTAGCGGGGGGATACAATGAGCAGTTCTTC	CASNDLAGGYNEQFF
TRBD1	TRBV4-3	TRBJ1-5	20	once	TGCGCCAGCAGCCAAGAGTGTGCTGGGACAGGGGGCGCGAAAGGTCAGCCCCAGCATTTT	CASSQECAGTGGAKGQPQHF
.	TRBV12-3/TRBV12-4	TRBJ1-2	13	.	TGTGCCAGCAGTGGTAGGGGGAACTATGGCTACACCTTC	CASSGRGNYGYTF
TRBD1	TRBV7-3	TRBJ2-2	16	once	TGTGCCAGCAGCCGGTCCGGACAGGGGGTGATCGGGGAGCTGTTTTTT	CASSRSGQGVIGELFF
.	TRBV3-1/TRBV3-2	TRBJ1-5	12	.	TGTGCCAGCAGCCAGAGTCATCAGCCCCAGCATTTT	CASSQSHQPQHF
TRBD2	TRBV10-1	TRBJ2-2	16	.	TGCGCCAGCAGTGCAGGGACTAGCGGGAGATCCGGGGAGCTGTTTTTT	CASSAGTSGRSGELFF
TRBD1	TRBV19	TRBJ1-2	15	few	TGTGCCGTAAAAAAAACCGACAGGGGAGAGTATGGCTACACCTTC	CAVKKTDRGEYGYTF
.	TRBV4-1	TRBJ1-3	16	.	TGCGCCAGCAGCTCCGAGCGTACAGCGGGGGGAAACACCATATATTTT	CASSSERTAGGNTIYF